One and the same sample provided the 19 T cell receptor beta chains below, sequenced in a study of tumor-infiltrating lymphocytes in primary liver carcinoma. Alongside blood RNA obtained from unsorted whole blood, germline DNA was also extracted. Constant-region priming of around 490 ng total RNA yielded TCR beta cDNA. The TCR beta library was amplified through three nested multiplex PCR rounds in a modified ARM-PCR procedure. Both of the initial two PCR rounds ran for about 11 cycles and employed TRBV1-TRBV30 forward primers alongside a C-beta reverse primer. Via MiXCR, TCRdb re-called the multiplex PCR reads, giving one row per CDR3 protein. The sample yields about 180,000 distinct CDR3 sequences, 50% to 75% seen once. Sequencing was performed on peripheral blood. The origin of the receptors is a man in his forties or fifties with primary liver carcinoma and hepatitis B virus infection.

The rearrangement joins TRBV30 to TRBJ2-7; tentatively, D is TRBD1 (6 bases). Germline lookup yields CDR1 GTSNPN and CDR2 SVGIG (reference sequence). This CDR3 spans 14 amino acids. Deletions cut 1 base from V and 1 base from J, with 11 bases between. CDR3 in amino acids: CAWSAGTLSYEQYF. CDR3 nucleotides: TGTGCCTGGAGTGCGGGGACATTATCCTACGAGCAGTACTTC.

With regard to this clonotype: Likely a read error: the CDR3 ends without its conserved phenylalanine or tryptophan. The V call is TRBV6-5, the J call TRBJ2-3; 9 nucleotides align to TRBD2. The CDR3 loop spans 15 amino acids. Trimming at V came to 2 bases and at J to 6 bases, leaving 6 bases not matched to a gene. In germline, CDR1 is MNHEY, CDR2 SVGAGI. CDR3 sequence (DNA): TGTGCCAGCAGTTACAGGGCGGGAGGGCTCGATACGCAGTATCTT. This encodes CASSYRAGGLDTQYL.

Here the CDR3 reads CASLPSSGSGELFF. The CDR3, as DNA: TGTGCCAGTCTCCCCAGTAGCGGTTCCGGGGAGCTGTTTTTT. This rearrangement joins TRBV12-3 or TRBV12-4 to TRBJ2-2, with a weak D call TRBD2 (6 bases). V lost 9 bases, J lost 6 bases, and 17 bases lay in between. This CDR3 is 14 amino acids long.

With respect to this clonotype: A read error may be the cause here, since a much bigger clone is one base away. The rearrangement uses TRBV29-1 and TRBJ2-5; D is perhaps TRBD1 or TRBD2 (5 bases each). The V gene lost 4 bases and the J gene lost 9 bases, with 18 bases spanning the gap. There are 13 residues in the CDR3. Germline V lookup: CDR1 SQVTM, CDR2 ANQGSEA. CDR3 DNA sequence: TGCAGCGTTGCCCCGGATACAGGAGCGGCCCAGTACTTC. Protein sequence: CSVAPDTGAAQYF.

Of note for this clonotype: The junction departs from germline at one end; a sequencing error may be responsible. The rearrangement links TRBV7-3 to TRBJ2-7, with D possibly being TRBD1 or TRBD2 (6 bases each). Per germline, CDR1 SGHTA and CDR2 FQGTGA. CDR3 length: 19 amino acids. DNA for the CDR3: TGTGCCACCAGCCCCCCGGGGGCCACCGTTCGCGCACCTTTTTACGAGCAGTACTTC. Translating it yields CATSPPGATVRAPFYEQYF.

V gene TRBV28 combines with J gene TRBJ2-2, with 8 bases lining up with TRBD1. The CDR3 runs 17 residues. The V segment lost 2 bases and the J segment 1 base; nucleotides outside the gene matches: 6. Germline CDR1 MDHEN, CDR2 SYDVKM. CDR3 region: CASSLDRGRQNTGELFF. CDR3 sequence (DNA): TGTGCCAGCAGTTTAGACAGGGGCCGACAGAACACCGGGGAGCTGTTTTTT.

The V and J genes are TRBV11-2 and TRBJ2-7; D perhaps matches TRBD2 (5 bases). CDR1 is SGHAT and CDR2 is FQNNGV in the germline V gene. V was clipped by 3 bases and J by 4 bases, with 13 bases between them. CDR3 length equals 14 residues. Here the CDR3 reads CASSLAEDEYEQYF. The CDR3 DNA follows: TGTGCCAGCAGCTTGGCGGAGGACGAGTACGAGCAGTACTTC. Full variable domain (rest looked up from reference TRBV11-2 and TRBJ2-7): EAGVAQSPRYKIIEKRQSVAFWCNPISGHATLYWYQQILGQGPKLLIQFQNNGVVDDSQLPKDRFSAERLKGVDSTLKIQPAKLEDSAVYLCASSLAEDEYEQYFGPGTRLTVT.

The V and J genes are TRBV12-3 or TRBV12-4 and TRBJ1-1, with 9 bases lining up with TRBD1. V lost 4 bases and J lost 2; bases outside the gene matches: 8. CDR3 length equals 16 residues. CDR3 DNA sequence: TGTGCCAGCAGTTCCATCTTGGGACAGGGAAACACTGAAGCTTTCTTT. Translated, it gives CASSSILGQGNTEAFF.

V usage is TRBV6-5 and J usage is TRBJ2-7; D call uncertain. The CDR3 has 14 residues. The V gene lost 2 bases and the J gene lost 3 bases, with 11 bases spanning the gap. Germline V gene data show CDR1 as MNHEY and CDR2 as SVGAGI. Here the CDR3 reads CASSYAPGLYEQYF. The CDR3 DNA reads as TGTGCCAGCAGTTACGCCCCAGGTCTCTACGAGCAGTACTTC.

Concerning this clonotype: The conserved final phenylalanine or tryptophan is absent from the CDR3, which likely points to a read error. The chain joins TRBV6-1 to TRBJ2-6; the D gene could be TRBD1 or TRBD2 (5 bases each). The CDR3 has 16 residues. In germline, CDR1 is MNHNS, CDR2 SASEGT. The V and J ends lost 6 bases and 2 bases respectively, with 14 bases between them. The CDR3 bases are TGTGCCAGCAGGGGGGACGTTACTCCTGGGGCCAACGTCCTGACTGTC. Residues: CASRGDVTPGANVLTV.

The gene calls are TRBV6-2 or TRBV6-3 and TRBJ2-7; 7 bases map to TRBD2. Germline-derived CDR1 and CDR2 are MNHEY and SVGEGT. J was trimmed by 0 bases and V by 4 bases; bases with no gene match: 6. The CDR3 consists of 15 residues. CDR3: CASSSGEGISYEQYF. The CDR3 nucleotides are TGTGCCAGCAGTTCGGGGGAGGGGATCTCCTACGAGCAGTACTTC.

About this clonotype: The junction departs from germline at one end; a sequencing error may be responsible. The chain recombines TRBV13 with TRBJ1-1; a possible D gene is TRBD1 (6 bases). Germline V gives CDR1 PRHDT, CDR2 FYEKMQ (reference sequence). The CDR3 sequence is 17 residues long. In DNA, the CDR3 is TGTGTCAGCAGCTCCCCCCCCAGGAGGGGGGGGAACACTGAAGCTTTCTTT. It is translated as CVSSSPPRRGGNTEAFF.

This clonotype was observed many times. The chain carries TRBV29-1 and TRBJ2-1, with no clear D. Trimming took off 0 bases at V and 8 bases at J, with 8 bases between the two ends. This CDR3 has 12 amino acids. Germline lookup yields CDR1 SQVTM and CDR2 ANQGSEA. As DNA, the CDR3 is TGCAGCGTTGAAGATCAGGTCTATGAGCAGTTCTTC. It encodes CSVEDQVYEQFF.

DNA for the CDR3: TGTGCCATCAGGGACACTGCGGGTAATCAGCCCCAGCATTTT. It encodes CAIRDTAGNQPQHF. The chain joins TRBV10-3 to TRBJ1-5, with D possibly matching TRBD1 (5 bases). The germline gives CDR1 ENHRY, CDR2 SYGVKD. The CDR3 contains 14 residues. V shed 6 bases and J shed 4 bases, with 13 bases lying between them.

This clonotype was detected only once. This chain connects TRBV11-1 to TRBJ2-3; D assignment may be TRBD1 or TRBD2 (5 bases each). This CDR3 contains 14 residues. Germline V gives CDR1 SGHAT, CDR2 FQDESV (reference sequence). V shed 6 bases and J shed 3 bases, with 13 bases lying between them. CDR3 coding DNA: TGTGCCAGCAGTTCCTGGGGGATTACAGATACGCAGTATTTT. Encoded protein: CASSSWGITDTQYF.

The rearrangement uses TRBV14 and TRBJ2-3; 12 nucleotides match TRBD2. The CDR3 has 16 residues. CDR1 and CDR2 (germline): SGHDN, FVKESK. Unmatched junction bases numbered 7, after V lost 5 bases and J lost 4 bases. CDR3 protein: CASSYRLAGDPDTQYF. For the CDR3, the DNA is TGTGCCAGCAGCTACCGACTAGCGGGAGATCCAGATACGCAGTATTTT.

As for this clonotype: The conserved final phenylalanine or tryptophan is absent from the CDR3, which likely points to a read error. The chain employs TRBV10-3 and TRBJ2-3, with D possibly being TRBD1 (5 bases). V was trimmed by 2 bases and J by 4 bases, leaving 10 bases between them. The CDR3 extends over 14 amino acids. Germline assignment: CDR1 ENHRY and CDR2 SYGVKD. The CDR3 DNA is TGTGCCATCAGTGAGCCCACAGGCCCAGATACGCAGTATGTT. Protein sequence: CAISEPTGPDTQYV.

V and J are TRBV6-6 and TRBJ2-7; unclear D gene. The CDR3 extends over 12 amino acids. V lost 5 bases and J lost 6, with 11 bases in between. Germline V lookup: CDR1 MNHNY, CDR2 SVGAGI (reference sequence). As DNA, the CDR3 is TGTGCCAGCAGTGACCCCAGGAGCGAGCAGTACTTC. Amino acid sequence: CASSDPRSEQYF.

In its sample, this clonotype was seen once. This may stem from a read error, because a much larger clone lies one nucleotide away. This sequence joins TRBV12-3 or TRBV12-4 and TRBJ1-6, with 7 nucleotides matching TRBD1. Unmatched junction bases numbered 8, after V lost 5 bases and J lost 10 bases. The CDR3 consists of 14 residues. The chain's CDR3 is CASSPSTGDSPLHF. CDR3 DNA sequence: TGTGCCAGCAGTCCAAGTACAGGGGACTCACCCCTCCACTTT.